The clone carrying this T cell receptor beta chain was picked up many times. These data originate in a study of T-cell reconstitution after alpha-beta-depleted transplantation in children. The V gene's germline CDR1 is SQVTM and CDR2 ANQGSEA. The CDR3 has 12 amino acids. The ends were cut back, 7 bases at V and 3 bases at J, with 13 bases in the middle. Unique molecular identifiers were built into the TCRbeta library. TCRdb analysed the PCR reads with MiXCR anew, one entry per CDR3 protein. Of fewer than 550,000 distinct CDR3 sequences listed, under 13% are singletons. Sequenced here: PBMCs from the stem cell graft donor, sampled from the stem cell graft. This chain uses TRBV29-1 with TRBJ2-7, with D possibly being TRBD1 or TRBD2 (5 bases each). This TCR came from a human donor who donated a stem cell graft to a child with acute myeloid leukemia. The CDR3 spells CSGGTGYYEQYF. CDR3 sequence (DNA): TGCAGCGGGGGGACGGGGTACTACGAGCAGTACTTC.